A selection of T cell receptor beta chains follows, all from one sample in a study of blood T cell repertoires in COVID-19. TCRdb's copy holds only in-frame clones and misses some; the assay was immunoSEQ multiplex PCR. The table lists roughly 79,000 clones, approximately 88% of them singletons. Source material: peripheral blood. These receptors all come from a woman aged 45-60 years with acute or convalescent COVID-19. CDR3s include the opening cysteine and the closing phenylalanine or tryptophan. The order of the fields is D gene, V gene, CDR3 protein. A D gene is named only where the DNA matches it firmly.

>TRBD2|TRBV27
CASSRTSGNYNEQFF
>-|TRBV2
CASIPTTPRDTQYF
>TRBD2|TRBV2
CASSVGGAFLGTDTQYF
>-|TRBV18
CASSPEVTEQFF
>TRBD2|TRBV19
CASSVSGGPVDEQFF
>-|TRBV28
CASSLGRMALHF
>-|TRBV9
CASSPDWPEETQYF
>-|TRBV18
CASSPNRADIANTIYF
>-|TRBV6-5
CASSYQAGMMNTEAFF
>TRBD1|TRBV12-5
CASGPPPGQDPRQPQHF
>TRBD2|TRBV18
CASSQGLEGNEQFF
>TRBD2|TRBV27
CASSYLAGGRVETQYF
>-|TRBV30
CAWSSYMNTEAFF
>-|TRBV15
CATSNTGAEQFF
>TRBD2|TRBV19
CASSRLAGKRNEQFF
>-|TRBV14
CASSHTASLAKNIQYF
>-|TRBV19
CASSELRAETQYF
>TRBD1|TRBV18
CASSPGQGPYEQYF
>-|TRBV19
CATLPYVRRGGYGYTF
>-|TRBV5-1
CASSLWTASGANVLTF
>-|TRBV19
CASSIVSSSTDTQYF
>-|TRBV3-1/TRBV3-2
CASSQDWAGEREQYF
>TRBD1|TRBV7-8
CASSLGFGTGNSPLHF
>-|TRBV12-3/TRBV12-4
CATDGGGKGGYTF
>TRBD1|TRBV11-2
CASSPGDRGQAFF
>TRBD2|TRBV5-5
CASSLTPGREETQYF
>TRBD1|TRBV12-3/TRBV12-4
CASNRGDVEKLFF
>TRBD2|TRBV7-3
CASSPKGLAGGSEQFF
>TRBD1|TRBV5-5
CASSHPSNRGSSYEQYF
>-|TRBV11-3
CASRPGPTGELFF
>-|TRBV5-1
CASSLGQRYNEQFF
>-|TRBV12-3/TRBV12-4
CASRNLQGKLFF
>-|TRBV4-3
CASSQDGSLWGGAGANVLTF
>-|TRBV9
CASSRQPQGNEKLFF
>-|TRBV18
CASSRRTPGDSPLHF
>TRBD2|TRBV19
CASSWGTSGSYEQYF
>TRBD1|TRBV9
CASSAKQGVGELFF
>TRBD2|TRBV7-3
CASSLAGEGNEQFF
>-|TRBV2
CASKVTAANYGYTF
>-|TRBV24-1
CATSDPDGRGFGELFF
>-|TRBV14
CASSQDRWLSPLHF
>-|TRBV9
CASSVPGKDYTF
>TRBD2|TRBV11-1
CASSFSGGSYEQYF
>TRBD1|TRBV27
CASSPRTGANSPLHF
>-|TRBV6-5
CASSYAGSNQPQHF
>-|TRBV19
CASRKNREKSTSGNTIYF
>-|TRBV2
CASSGTVPTNEKLFF
>-|TRBV10-3
CASRVHGRSGNTIYF
>TRBD1|TRBV24-1
CATSDSGGIGETQYF
>TRBD1|TRBV20-1
CSASGTGTTEAFF
>TRBD1|TRBV6-6
CASSPDRVFGETQYF
>TRBD2|TRBV18
CASSPEAGAAYEQYF
>-|TRBV5-8
CASSLAGHGNEKLFF
>-|TRBV5-1
CASSPVSTDTQYF
>-|TRBV10-3
CAIRDSRNTEAFF